Below, 9 T cell receptor beta chains from the same sample are listed, as sequenced in a study of T cells in localized non-small cell lung cancer. The repertoire was sequenced with immunoSEQ multiplex PCR; TCRdb's copy has only in-frame clones and lacks some. Of 55,000 to 65,000 clones in the sample, approximately 89% are singletons; the top ten hold 15% to 20%. The sample here was peripheral blood, taken before any cancer treatment. The source of these receptors is a man aged 40 to 70 with stage I lung adenocarcinoma.

The CDR3, as DNA: TGTGCCAGCAGTTTATATCACAGGGGAACTGAAGCTTTCTTT. The encoded protein is CASSLYHRGTEAFF. The rearrangement uses TRBV28 and TRBJ1-1; 7 nucleotides align to TRBD1. The CDR3 extends over 14 amino acids. Germline V gene data show CDR1 as MDHEN and CDR2 as SYDVKM. Trimming took 1 base from V and 5 from J; bases not matched to a gene: 4.

The genes are TRBV21-1 and TRBJ2-3; the D segment call TRBD2 is taken from the table without a DNA check. TRBV21-1 is reported as a pseudogene. This CDR3 has 16 amino acids. CDR3 bases: TGTGCCAGCAGCAAAGTTCGGATGAGGAACCCAGATACGCAGTATTTT. This sequence encodes CASSKVRMRNPDTQYF.

This chain joins TRBV4-3 and TRBJ1-3, with 8 bases lining up with TRBD1. This CDR3 has 15 amino acids. Germline V lookup: CDR1 LGHNA, CDR2 YSLEER. V lost 0 bases and J lost 2; bases outside the gene matches: 0. The CDR3 reads CASSQEDRAGNTIYF. The CDR3 nucleotides read TGCGCCAGCAGCCAAGAGGACAGGGCTGGAAACACCATATATTTT.

The chain combines TRBV9 with TRBJ2-1; 11 positions agree with TRBD2. With 4 bases clipped from V and 0 bases from J, the junction kept 12 bases outside the gene matches. The germline CDR1 and CDR2 sequences are SGDLS and YYNGEE. The CDR3 sequence is 19 residues long. CDR3 sequence reads: CASSPRDPTSGSSYNEQFF. CDR3 bases: TGTGCCAGCAGCCCGCGAGATCCAACTAGCGGGAGCTCCTACAATGAGCAGTTCTTC.

This chain joins TRBV4-1 and TRBJ2-7; the D call may be TRBD1 or TRBD2 (5 bases each). The CDR3 length is 15 residues. Germline CDR1 is MGHRA and CDR2 is YSYEKL. Trimming took off 3 bases at V and 2 bases at J, with 14 bases between the two ends. The DNA for the CDR3 is TGCGCCAGCAGCCACCTCCGGGACGCTGCCTACGAGCAGTACTTC. Its protein is CASSHLRDAAYEQYF.

The CDR3 loop is CASSHRGGFTAGPVREQFF. The CDR3 DNA sequence: TGTGCCAGCAGCCACCGCGGGGGATTTACTGCGGGACCAGTGAGGGAGCAGTTCTTC. V usage is TRBV13 and J usage is TRBJ2-1; 7 nucleotides match TRBD2. The V gene end was trimmed by 5 bases and the J gene end by 10 bases; junction bases not matched to a gene: 26. CDR3 length: 19 residues. Germline-derived CDR1 and CDR2 are PRHDT and FYEKMQ (reference sequence).

This rearrangement joins TRBV6-6 to TRBJ1-1, with 7 bases fitting TRBD1. This CDR3 spans 14 amino acids. Germline V gives CDR1 MNHNY, CDR2 SVGAGI (reference sequence). Losses at the gene ends were 7 bases for V and 8 bases for J; bases not matched to a gene: 13. The CDR3 DNA reads TGTGCCAGCAACACCTGGGACAGTCCTCAGGAAGCTTTCTTT. Amino acids: CASNTWDSPQEAFF.

V gene TRBV7-9 combines with J gene TRBJ2-5; a weak D match, TRBD1 (5 bases). The CDR3 loop spans 15 amino acids. Germline CDR1 and CDR2: SEHNR and FQNEAQ (reference sequence). V shed 5 bases and J shed 1 base, with 14 bases lying between them. CDR3 protein: CASSHPAQGQETQYF. The CDR3 DNA sequence: TGTGCCAGCAGCCACCCGGCGCAGGGCCAAGAGACCCAGTACTTC.

The J gene is TRBJ1-6, the V gene TRBV5-1, with 10 bases aligning to TRBD1. The CDR3 extends over 14 amino acids. Per the germline V gene, CDR1 is SGHRS and CDR2 is YFSETQ. Trimming cost V 4 bases and J 11 bases; bases outside gene matches: 6. CDR3 coding DNA: TGCGCCAGCAGCCCGACAGGGGGCAATGCACCCCTCCACTTT. Its translation: CASSPTGGNAPLHF.